This TCR beta chain was sequenced for a study of cytomegalovirus exposure and HLA in healthy donors. Turning to this clone: Antigen specificity is unknown.

With 60 Vbeta and 13 Jbeta primers, the PCR was carried out. TCRdb's copy holds only in-frame clones and misses some; the assay was immunoSEQ multiplex PCR. The sample lists 150,000 to 180,000 clones; 80% were seen once. Germline V gene sequence: CDR1 SGHVS, CDR2 FQNEAQ. V lost 2 bases and J 7 bases, leaving 8 bases between the germline ends. CDR3 size: 12 residues. In nominal health when sampled, donors likely had unrecorded immune exposures nonetheless. Overall study results and limits: The classifier, whose performance was assessed in both the original and validation cohorts, reportedly diagnosed cytomegalovirus status with high specificity and sensitivity. A missense variant in DCLRE1C was later tied to TCR beta V- and J-gene trimming.

The origin of this receptor is a woman aged 40 to 49 in good health and CMV-seropositive. The sequenced material came from PBMCs. The chain combines TRBV7-8 with TRBJ1-1; no clear D gene. The DNA of the CDR3 is TGTGCCAGCAGCTTACGGGGTGGTGAAGCTTTCTTT. Protein product: CASSLRGGEAFF.